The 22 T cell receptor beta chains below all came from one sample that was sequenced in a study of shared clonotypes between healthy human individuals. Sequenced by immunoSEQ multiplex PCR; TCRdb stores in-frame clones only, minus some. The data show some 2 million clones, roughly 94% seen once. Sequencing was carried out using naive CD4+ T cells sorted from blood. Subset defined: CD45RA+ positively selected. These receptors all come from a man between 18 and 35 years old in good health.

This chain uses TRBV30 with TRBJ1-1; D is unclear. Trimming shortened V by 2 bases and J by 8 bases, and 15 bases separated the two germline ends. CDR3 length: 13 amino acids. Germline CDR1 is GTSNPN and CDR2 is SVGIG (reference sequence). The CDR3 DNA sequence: TGTGCCTGGAGTATTCACCTGATAGAAGAAGCTTTCTTT. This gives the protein CAWSIHLIEEAFF.

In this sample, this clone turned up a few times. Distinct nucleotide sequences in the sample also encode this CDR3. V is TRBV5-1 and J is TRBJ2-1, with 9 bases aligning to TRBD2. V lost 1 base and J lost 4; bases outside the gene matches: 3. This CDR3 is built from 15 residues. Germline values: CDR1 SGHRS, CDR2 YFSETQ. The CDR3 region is CASSLPSGDYNEQFF. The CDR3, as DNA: TGCGCCAGCAGCTTGCCTAGCGGGGATTACAATGAGCAGTTCTTC.

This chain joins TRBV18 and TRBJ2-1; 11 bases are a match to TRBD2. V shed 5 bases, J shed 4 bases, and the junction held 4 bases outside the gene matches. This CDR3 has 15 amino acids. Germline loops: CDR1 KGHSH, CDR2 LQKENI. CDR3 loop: CASSVLAGEYNEQFF. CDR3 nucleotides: TGTGCCAGCTCAGTACTAGCGGGAGAATACAATGAGCAGTTCTTC.

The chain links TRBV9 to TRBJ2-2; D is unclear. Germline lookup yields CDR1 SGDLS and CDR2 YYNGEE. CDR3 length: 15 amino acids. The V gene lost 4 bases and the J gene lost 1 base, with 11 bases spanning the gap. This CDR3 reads CASSLGSRNTGELFF. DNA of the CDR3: TGTGCCAGCAGCCTGGGTAGCCGGAACACCGGGGAGCTGTTTTTT.

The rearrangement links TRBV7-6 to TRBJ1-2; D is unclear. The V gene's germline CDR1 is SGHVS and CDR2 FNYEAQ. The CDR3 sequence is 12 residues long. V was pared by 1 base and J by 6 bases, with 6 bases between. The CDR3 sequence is CASSLEGHGYTF. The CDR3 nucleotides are TGTGCCAGCAGCTTAGAAGGCCATGGCTACACCTTC.

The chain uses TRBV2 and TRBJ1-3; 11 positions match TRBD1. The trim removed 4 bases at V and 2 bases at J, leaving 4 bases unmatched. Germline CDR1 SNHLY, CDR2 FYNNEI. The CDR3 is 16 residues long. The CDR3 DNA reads TGTGCCAGCAGTGTATGGGGACAGGGGGCTGGAAACACCATATATTTT. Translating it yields CASSVWGQGAGNTIYF.

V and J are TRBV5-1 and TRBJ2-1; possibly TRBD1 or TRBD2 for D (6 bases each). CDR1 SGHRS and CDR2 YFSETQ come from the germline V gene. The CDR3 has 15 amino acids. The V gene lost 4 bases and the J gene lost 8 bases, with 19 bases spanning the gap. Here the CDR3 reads CASSPPVGGVHEQFF. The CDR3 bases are TGCGCCAGCAGCCCTCCCGTCGGGGGCGTGCATGAGCAGTTCTTC.

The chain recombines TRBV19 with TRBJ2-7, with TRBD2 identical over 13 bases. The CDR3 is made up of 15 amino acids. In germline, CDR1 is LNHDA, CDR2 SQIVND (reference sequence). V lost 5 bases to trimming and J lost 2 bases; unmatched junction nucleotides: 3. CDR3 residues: CASSFGLAGAYEQYF. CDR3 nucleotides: TGTGCCAGTAGTTTCGGACTAGCGGGAGCCTACGAGCAGTACTTC.

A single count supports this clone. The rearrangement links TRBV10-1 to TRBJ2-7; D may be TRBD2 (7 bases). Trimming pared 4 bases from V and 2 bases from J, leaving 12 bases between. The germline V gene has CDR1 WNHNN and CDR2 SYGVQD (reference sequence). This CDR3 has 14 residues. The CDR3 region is CASSVGGPPYEQYF. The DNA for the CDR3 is TGCGCCAGCAGTGTCGGGGGGCCCCCCTACGAGCAGTACTTC.

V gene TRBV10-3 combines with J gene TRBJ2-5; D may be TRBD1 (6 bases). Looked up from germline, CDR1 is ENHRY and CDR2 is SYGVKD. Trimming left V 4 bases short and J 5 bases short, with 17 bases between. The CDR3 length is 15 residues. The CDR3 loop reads CAISVSSQGAETQYF. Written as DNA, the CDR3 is TGTGCCATCAGTGTCTCTTCACAGGGCGCGGAGACCCAGTACTTC.

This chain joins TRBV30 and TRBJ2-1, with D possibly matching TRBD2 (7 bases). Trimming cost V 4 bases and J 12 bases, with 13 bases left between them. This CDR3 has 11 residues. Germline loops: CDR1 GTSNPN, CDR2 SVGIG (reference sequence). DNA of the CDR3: TGTGCCTGGACTACAGGGAGGGGGCAGTTCTTC. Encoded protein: CAWTTGRGQFF.

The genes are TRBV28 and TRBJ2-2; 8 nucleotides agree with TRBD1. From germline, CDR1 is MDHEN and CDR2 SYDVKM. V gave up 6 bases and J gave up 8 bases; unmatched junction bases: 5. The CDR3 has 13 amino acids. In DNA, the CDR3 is TGTGCCAGCAGCCCAACAGGGGGTGGGGAGCTGTTTTTT. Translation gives CASSPTGGGELFF.

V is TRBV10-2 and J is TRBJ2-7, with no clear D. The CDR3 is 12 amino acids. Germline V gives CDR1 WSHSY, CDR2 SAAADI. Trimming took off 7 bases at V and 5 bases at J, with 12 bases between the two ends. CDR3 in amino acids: CASMTFNNEQYF. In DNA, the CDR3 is TGCGCCAGCATGACATTTAACAACGAGCAGTACTTC.

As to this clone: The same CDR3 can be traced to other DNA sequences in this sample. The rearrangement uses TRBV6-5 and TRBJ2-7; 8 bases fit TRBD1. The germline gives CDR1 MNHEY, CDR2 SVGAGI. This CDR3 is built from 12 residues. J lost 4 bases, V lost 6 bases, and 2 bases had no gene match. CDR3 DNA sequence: TGTGCCAGCAGCCGGACAGGGTACGAGCAGTACTTC. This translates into CASSRTGYEQYF.

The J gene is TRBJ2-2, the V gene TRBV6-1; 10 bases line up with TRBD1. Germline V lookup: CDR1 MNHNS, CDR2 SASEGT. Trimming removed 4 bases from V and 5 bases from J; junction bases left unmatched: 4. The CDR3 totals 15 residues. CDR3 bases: TGTGCCAGCAGTGCCCGACAGGGGGCAACCGGGGAGCTGTTTTTT. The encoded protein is CASSARQGATGELFF.

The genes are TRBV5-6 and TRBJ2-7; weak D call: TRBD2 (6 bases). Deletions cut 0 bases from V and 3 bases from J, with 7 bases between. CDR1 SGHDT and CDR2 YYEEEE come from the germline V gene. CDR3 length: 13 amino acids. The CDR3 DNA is TGTGCCAGCAGCTTGGGCGGGAACTACGAGCAGTACTTC. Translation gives CASSLGGNYEQYF. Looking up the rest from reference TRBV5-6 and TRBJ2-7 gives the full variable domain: DAGVTQSPTHLIKTRGQQVTLRCSPKSGHDTVSWYQQALGQGPQFIFQYYEEEERQRGNFPDRFSGHQFPNYSSELNVNALLLGDSALYLCASSLGGNYEQYFGPGTRLTVT.

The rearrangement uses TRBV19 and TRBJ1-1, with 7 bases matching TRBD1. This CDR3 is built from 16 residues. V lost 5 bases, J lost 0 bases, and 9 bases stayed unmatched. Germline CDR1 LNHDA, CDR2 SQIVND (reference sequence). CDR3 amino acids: CASSPSRGQMNTEAFF. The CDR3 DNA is TGTGCCAGTAGTCCCAGCAGGGGACAGATGAACACTGAAGCTTTCTTT.

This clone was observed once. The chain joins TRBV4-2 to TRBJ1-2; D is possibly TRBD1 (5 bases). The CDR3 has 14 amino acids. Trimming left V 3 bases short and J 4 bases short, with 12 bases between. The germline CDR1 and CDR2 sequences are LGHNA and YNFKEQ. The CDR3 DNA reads TGTGCCAGCAGCCACGCCGGGACTTCCTATGGCTACACCTTC. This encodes CASSHAGTSYGYTF.

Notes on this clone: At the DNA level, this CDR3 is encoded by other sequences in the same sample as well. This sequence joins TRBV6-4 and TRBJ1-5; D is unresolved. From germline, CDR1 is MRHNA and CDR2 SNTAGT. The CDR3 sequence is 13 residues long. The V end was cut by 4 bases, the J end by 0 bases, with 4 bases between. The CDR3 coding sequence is TGTGCCAGCAGTGTGGATAGCAATCAGCCCCAGCATTTT. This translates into CASSVDSNQPQHF.

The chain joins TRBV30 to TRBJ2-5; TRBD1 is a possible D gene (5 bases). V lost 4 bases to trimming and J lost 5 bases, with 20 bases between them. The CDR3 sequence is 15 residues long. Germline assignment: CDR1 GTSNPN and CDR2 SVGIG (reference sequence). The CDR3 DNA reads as TGTGCCTGGAATCGGGCCCAGGGCCCGACGGAGACCCAGTACTTC. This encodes CAWNRAQGPTETQYF.

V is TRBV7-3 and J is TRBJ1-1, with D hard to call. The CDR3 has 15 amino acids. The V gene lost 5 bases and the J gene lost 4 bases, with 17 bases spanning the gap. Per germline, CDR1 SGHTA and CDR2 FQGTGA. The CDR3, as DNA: TGTGCCAGCAGCCCTACGGGCAAAACGAGCACTGAAGCTTTCTTT. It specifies CASSPTGKTSTEAFF.

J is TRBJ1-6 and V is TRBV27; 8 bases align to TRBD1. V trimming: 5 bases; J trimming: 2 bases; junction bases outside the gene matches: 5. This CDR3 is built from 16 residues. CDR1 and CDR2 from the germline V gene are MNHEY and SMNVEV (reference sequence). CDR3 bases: TGTGCCAGCAGTCTAGGACAGGGCACCTATAATTCACCCCTCCACTTT. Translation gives CASSLGQGTYNSPLHF.